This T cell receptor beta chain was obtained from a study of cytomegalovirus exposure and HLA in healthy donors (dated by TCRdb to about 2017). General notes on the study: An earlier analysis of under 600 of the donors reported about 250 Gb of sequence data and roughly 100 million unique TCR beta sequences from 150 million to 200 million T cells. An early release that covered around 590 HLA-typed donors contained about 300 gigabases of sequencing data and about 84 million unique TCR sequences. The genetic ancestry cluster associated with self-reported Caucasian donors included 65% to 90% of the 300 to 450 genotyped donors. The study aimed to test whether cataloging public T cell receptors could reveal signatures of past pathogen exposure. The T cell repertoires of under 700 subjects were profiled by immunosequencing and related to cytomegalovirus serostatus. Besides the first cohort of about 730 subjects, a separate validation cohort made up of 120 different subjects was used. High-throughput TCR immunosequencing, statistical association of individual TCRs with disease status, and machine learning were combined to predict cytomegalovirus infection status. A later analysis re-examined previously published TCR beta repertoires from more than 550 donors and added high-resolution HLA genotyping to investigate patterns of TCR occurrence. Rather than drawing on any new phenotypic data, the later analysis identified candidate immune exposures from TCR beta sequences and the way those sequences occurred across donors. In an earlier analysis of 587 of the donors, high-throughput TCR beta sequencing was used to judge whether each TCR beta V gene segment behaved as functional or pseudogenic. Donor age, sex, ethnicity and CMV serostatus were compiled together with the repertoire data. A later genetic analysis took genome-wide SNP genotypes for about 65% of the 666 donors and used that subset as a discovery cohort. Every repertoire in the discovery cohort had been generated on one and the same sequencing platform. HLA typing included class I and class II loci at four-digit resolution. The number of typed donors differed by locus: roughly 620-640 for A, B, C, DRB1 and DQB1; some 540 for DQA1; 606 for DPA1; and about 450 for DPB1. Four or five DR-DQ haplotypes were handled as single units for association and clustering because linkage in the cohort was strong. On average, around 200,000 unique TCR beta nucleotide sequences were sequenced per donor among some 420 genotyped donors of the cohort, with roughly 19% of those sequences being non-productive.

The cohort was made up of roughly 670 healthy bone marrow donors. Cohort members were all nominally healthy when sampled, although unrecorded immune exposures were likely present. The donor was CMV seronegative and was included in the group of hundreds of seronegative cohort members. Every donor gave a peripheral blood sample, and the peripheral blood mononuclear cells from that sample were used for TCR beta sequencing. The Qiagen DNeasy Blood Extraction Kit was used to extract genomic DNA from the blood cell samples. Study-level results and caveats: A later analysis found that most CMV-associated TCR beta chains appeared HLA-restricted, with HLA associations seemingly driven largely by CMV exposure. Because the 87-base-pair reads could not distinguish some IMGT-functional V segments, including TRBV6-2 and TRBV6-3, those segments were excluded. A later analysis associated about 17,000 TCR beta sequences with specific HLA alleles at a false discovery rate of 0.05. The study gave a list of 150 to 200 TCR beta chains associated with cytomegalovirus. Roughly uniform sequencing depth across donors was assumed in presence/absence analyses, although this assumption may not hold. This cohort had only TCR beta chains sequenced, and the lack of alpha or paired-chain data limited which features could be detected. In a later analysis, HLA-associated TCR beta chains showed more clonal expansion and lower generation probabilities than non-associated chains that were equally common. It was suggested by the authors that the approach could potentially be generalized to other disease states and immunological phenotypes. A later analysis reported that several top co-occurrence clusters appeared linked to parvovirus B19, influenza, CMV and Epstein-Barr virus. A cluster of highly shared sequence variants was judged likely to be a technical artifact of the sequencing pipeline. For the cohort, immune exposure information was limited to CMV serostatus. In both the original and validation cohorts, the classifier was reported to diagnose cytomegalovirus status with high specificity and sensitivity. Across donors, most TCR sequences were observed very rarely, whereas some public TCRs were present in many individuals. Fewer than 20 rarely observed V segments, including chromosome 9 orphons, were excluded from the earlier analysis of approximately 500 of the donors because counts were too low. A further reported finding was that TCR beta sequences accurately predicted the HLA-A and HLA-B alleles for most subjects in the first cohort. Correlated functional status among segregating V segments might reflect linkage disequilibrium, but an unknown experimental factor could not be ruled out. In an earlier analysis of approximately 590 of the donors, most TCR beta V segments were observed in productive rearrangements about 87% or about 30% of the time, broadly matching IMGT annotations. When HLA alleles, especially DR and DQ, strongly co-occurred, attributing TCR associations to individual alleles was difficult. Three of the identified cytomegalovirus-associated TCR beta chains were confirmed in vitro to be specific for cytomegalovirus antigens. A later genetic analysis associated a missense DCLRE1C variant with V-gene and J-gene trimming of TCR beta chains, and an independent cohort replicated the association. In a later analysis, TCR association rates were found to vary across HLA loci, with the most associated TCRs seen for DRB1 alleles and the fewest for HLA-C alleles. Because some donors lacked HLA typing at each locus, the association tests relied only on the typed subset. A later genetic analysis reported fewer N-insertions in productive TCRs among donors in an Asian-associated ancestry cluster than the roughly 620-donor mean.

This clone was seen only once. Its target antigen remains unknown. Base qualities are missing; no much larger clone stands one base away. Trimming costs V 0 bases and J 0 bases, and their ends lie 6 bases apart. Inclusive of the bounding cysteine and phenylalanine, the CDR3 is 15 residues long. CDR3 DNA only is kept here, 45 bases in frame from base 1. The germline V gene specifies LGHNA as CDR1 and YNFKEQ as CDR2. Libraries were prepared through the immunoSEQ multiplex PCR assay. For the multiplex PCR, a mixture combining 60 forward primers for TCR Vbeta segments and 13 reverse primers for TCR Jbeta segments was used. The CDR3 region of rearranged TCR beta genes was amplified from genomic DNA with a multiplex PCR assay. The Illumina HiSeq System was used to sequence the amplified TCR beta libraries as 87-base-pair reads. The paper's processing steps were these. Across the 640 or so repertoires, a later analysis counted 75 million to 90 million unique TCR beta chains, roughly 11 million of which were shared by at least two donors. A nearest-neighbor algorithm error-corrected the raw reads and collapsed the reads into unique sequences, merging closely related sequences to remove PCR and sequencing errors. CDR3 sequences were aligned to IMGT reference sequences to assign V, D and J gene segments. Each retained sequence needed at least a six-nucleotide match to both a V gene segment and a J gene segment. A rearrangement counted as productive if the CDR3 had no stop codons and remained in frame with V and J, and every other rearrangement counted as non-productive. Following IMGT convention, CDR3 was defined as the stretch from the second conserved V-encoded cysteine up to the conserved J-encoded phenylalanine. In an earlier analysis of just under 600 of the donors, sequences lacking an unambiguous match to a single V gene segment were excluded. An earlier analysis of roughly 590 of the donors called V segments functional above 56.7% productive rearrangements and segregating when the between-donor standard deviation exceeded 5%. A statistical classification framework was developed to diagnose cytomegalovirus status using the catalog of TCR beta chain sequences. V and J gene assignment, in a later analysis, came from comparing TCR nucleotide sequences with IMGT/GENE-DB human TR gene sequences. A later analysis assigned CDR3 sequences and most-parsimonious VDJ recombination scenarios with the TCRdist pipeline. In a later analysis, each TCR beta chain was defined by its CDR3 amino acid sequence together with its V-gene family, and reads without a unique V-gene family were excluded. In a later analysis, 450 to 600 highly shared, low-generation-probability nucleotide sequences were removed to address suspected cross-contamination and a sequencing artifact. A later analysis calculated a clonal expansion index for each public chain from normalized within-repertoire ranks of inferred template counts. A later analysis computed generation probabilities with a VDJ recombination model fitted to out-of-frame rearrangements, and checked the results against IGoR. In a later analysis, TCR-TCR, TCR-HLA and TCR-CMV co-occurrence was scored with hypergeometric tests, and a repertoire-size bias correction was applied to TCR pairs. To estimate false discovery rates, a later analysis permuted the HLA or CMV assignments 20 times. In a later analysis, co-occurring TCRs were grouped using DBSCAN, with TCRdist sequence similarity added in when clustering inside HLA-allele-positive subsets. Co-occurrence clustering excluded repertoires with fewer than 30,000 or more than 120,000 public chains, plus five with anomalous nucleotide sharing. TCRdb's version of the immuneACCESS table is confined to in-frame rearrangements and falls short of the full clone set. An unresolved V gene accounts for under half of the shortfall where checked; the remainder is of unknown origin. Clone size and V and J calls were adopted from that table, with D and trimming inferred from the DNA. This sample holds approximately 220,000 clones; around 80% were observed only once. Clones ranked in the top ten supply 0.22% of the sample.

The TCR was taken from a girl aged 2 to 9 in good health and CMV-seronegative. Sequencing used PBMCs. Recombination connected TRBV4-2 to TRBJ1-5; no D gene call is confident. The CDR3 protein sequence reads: CASSQDFFSNQPQHF. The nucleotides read TGTGCCAGCAGCCAAGACTTTTTTAGCAATCAGCCCCAGCATTTT.